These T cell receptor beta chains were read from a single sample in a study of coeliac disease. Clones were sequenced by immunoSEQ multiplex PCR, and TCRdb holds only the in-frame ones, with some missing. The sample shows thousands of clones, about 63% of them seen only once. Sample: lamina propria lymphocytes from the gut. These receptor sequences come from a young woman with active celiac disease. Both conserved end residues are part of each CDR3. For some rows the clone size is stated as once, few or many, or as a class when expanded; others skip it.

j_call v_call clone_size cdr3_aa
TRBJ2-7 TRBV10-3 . CAISERAGTPRYEQYF
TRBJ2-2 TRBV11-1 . CASTKMAGGQNTGELFF
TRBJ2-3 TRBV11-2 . CASSLSVPGSTDTQYF
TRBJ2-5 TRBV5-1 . CASSLGLAVQETQYF
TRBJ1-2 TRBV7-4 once CASSLAAGQGSGYTF
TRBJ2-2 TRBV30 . CAWGQGNTGELFF
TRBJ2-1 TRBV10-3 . CAISPTGGAGNEQFF
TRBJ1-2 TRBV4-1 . CASSQVVGEFNYGYTF
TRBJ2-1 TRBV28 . CASSTPGDYNEQFF
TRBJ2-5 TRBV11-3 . CASSLTGAWETQYF
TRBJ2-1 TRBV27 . CASSPTGYAYNEQFF
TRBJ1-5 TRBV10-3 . CAISESLAGQGQPQHF
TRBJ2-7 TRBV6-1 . CASTVAYEQYF
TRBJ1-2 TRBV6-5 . CASSLSGSNYGYTF
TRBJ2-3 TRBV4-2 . CASSQGRSGSWADTQYF
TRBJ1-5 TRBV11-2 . CASSLTGMGQPQHF
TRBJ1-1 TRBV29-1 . CSVDLGQGPGGAEAFF
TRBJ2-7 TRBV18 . CASSPIEGMGYEQYF
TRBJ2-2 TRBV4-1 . CASSQRDSHGVGLAVYRELFF
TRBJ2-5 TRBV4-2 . CASSQFARTSGSRREETQYF
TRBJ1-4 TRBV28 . CASSFWQGAREKLFF
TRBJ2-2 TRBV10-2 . CASLFPAGELFF
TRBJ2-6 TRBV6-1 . CASSTAGANVLTF
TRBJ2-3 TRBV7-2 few CASSPGQARGDTQYF
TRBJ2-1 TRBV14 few CASSNGAGGQNEQFF
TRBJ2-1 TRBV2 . CASSAETSSYNEQFF
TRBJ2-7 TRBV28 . CASSKSTVYEQYF
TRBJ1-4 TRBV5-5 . CASSLGQGRDEKLFF
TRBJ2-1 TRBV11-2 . CASTISRGGVNEQFF
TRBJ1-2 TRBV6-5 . CASSYRGQGVYGYTF
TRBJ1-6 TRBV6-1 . CASNPTGKSSPLHF
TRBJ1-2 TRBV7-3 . CASSLVGGADGYTF
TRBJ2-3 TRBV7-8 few CASSLASLAGMTDTQYF
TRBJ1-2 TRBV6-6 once CASSYPGQGNGGYTF
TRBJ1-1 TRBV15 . CATSRDGGYTEAFF
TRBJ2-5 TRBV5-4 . CASSLAGVQEAQYF
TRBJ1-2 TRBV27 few CASSSARETFGGYTF
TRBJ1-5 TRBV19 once CASSEQGGSNQPQHF
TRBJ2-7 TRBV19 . CASTPSGGHEQYF
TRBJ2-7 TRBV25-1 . CASSASGTGSYEQYF
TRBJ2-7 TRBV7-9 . CASLEQYF
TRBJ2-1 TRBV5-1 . CASATGTGSNEQFF
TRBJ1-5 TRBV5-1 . CASSTGTANQPQHF
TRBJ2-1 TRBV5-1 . CASSIGQGWNNEQFF
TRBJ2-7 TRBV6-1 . CASSEAGAEQYF
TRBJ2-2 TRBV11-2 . CASSRGLAGELTSGELFF
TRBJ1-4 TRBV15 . CATSPRGAEKLFF
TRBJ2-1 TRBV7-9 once CASSLRQGGKYNEQFF
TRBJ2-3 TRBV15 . CATSNERQDTQYF
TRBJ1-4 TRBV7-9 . CASSFRYATNEKLFF
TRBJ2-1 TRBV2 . CASCSGTGVYNEQFF
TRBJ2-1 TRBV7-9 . CASSLDTFSEQFF
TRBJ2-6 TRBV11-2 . CASSRKPSGANVLTF
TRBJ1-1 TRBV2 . CASSGTGANTEAFF
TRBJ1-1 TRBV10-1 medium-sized CASSVNRGPNTEAFF
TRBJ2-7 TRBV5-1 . CASSLQGQGLYEQYF
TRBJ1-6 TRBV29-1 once CSVGFPGSPLHF